The 20 T cell receptor beta chains presented below share a single source sample, sequenced in a study of T cell responses to AZD1222 COVID-19 vaccine. Generated by immunoSEQ multiplex PCR, the TCRdb table keeps only in-frame clones and is missing some. The sample lists about 110,000 clones, just over 90% occurring once. Specimen: peripheral blood, collected 28 days after the second AZD1222 dose. The receptors originated from an adult who received the AZD1222 COVID-19 vaccine.

The chain couples TRBV27 to TRBJ2-4; D is perhaps TRBD2 (5 bases). CDR1 MNHEY and CDR2 SMNVEV come from the germline V gene (reference sequence). Trimming removed 5 bases at V and 9 bases at J, with 11 bases between. The CDR3 has 12 residues. CDR3 sequence (DNA): TGTGCCAGCAGTCCGGGGTTGGCCATTCAGTACTTC. It is translated as CASSPGLAIQYF.

Here the CDR3 reads CASSFRDSNSPLHF. The CDR3 DNA reads as TGTGCCAGCAGCTTCCGGGACAGTAATTCACCCCTCCACTTT. The rearrangement joins TRBV5-6 to TRBJ1-6; 7 nucleotides agree with TRBD1. Unmatched junction bases numbered 2, after V lost 2 bases and J lost 6 bases. The CDR3 is made up of 14 amino acids. Germline loops: CDR1 SGHDT, CDR2 YYEEEE.

The rearrangement links TRBV21-1 to TRBJ1-1. TRBV21-1 is annotated as a pseudogene. The CDR3 sequence is 17 residues long. Written as DNA, the CDR3 is TGTGCCAGCAGGCCCCAGGGGGGGGGTCAGGAGAACACTGAAGCTTTCTTT. Residues: CASRPQGGGQENTEAFF.

This chain joins TRBV30 and TRBJ1-3; D gene ambiguous. Germline assignment: CDR1 GTSNPN and CDR2 SVGIG (reference sequence). The CDR3 consists of 13 residues. The CDR3 bases are TGTGCTCTTCGACATAGCTCTGGAAACACCATATATTTT. Protein product: CALRHSSGNTIYF.

The chain recombines TRBV4-3 with TRBJ2-5; D not certain. The CDR3 length is 13 residues. Per germline, CDR1 LGHNA and CDR2 YSLEER. Trimming removed 4 bases at V and 5 bases at J, with 11 bases between. The CDR3 sequence is CASSPSVGETQYF. The CDR3 DNA reads as TGCGCCAGCAGCCCCTCCGTGGGGGAGACCCAGTACTTC.

The chain uses TRBV6-6 and TRBJ2-7; maybe TRBD1 (6 bases). CDR3 length equals 14 residues. Looked up from germline, CDR1 is MNHNY and CDR2 is SVGAGI (reference sequence). Trimming removed 7 bases at V and 6 bases at J, with 19 bases between. The CDR3 DNA is TGTGCCAGCACTTTGGACAGCGGAACGAGCGAGCAGTACTTC. This translates into CASTLDSGTSEQYF.

This clone was counted only a few times. For the CDR3, the DNA is TGTGCCAGCAGCCCCAAGGAGGGCCACACAGATACGCAGTATTTT. Encoded protein: CASSPKEGHTDTQYF. The rearrangement joins TRBV6-4 to TRBJ2-3; tentative D call: TRBD2 (6 bases). Trimming removed 6 bases at V and 2 bases at J, with 15 bases between. This CDR3 spans 15 amino acids. The germline V gene has CDR1 MRHNA and CDR2 SNTAGT.

This clone was seen only once. The chain uses TRBV9 and TRBJ2-2, with D perhaps TRBD1 (5 bases). Germline V lookup: CDR1 SGDLS, CDR2 YYNGEE. Trimming took off 5 bases at V and 4 bases at J, with 12 bases between the two ends. The CDR3 length is 14 residues. CDR3 region: CASSSQGFTGELFF. DNA of the CDR3: TGTGCCAGCAGTTCCCAGGGATTCACCGGGGAGCTGTTTTTT.

The rearrangement links TRBV7-9 to TRBJ1-1; D is ambiguous. This CDR3 has 13 residues. The V gene's germline CDR1 is SEHNR and CDR2 FQNEAQ (reference sequence). The V end lost 5 bases, the J end lost 6 bases, and 13 bases lay between the germline ends. Here the CDR3 reads CASSAAEGPEAFF. The CDR3 region has the DNA TGTGCCAGCAGCGCCGCAGAAGGACCTGAAGCTTTCTTT.

The chain links TRBV6-5 to TRBJ1-2, with D perhaps matching TRBD1 (5 bases). The germline V and J ends were trimmed by 6 bases and 8 bases, with 10 bases remaining between them. The germline gives CDR1 MNHEY, CDR2 SVGAGI. The CDR3 totals 11 residues. The CDR3 DNA follows: TGTGCCAGCAGCTCAGGGAGCGGCTACACCTTC. This encodes CASSSGSGYTF.

The rearrangement links TRBV4-1 to TRBJ1-5; possibly TRBD1 for D (5 bases). Trimming left V 3 bases short and J 3 bases short, with 9 bases between. In germline, CDR1 is MGHRA, CDR2 YSYEKL. This CDR3 has 14 amino acids. CDR3 residues: CASSQGVDNQPQHF. CDR3 sequence (DNA): TGCGCCAGCAGCCAGGGGGTGGACAATCAGCCCCAGCATTTT.

This clone has just one count. In nucleotides, the CDR3 is TGTGCCAGCAGCTTGTTTCGGGGTTCACCCCTCCACTTT. Residues: CASSLFRGSPLHF. This chain connects TRBV5-4 to TRBJ1-6; D unclear. V gave up 1 base and J gave up 9 bases, with 8 bases separating them. Germline values: CDR1 SGHNT, CDR2 YYREEE (reference sequence). The CDR3 sequence is 13 residues long.

The J gene is TRBJ1-5, the V gene TRBV19; the D is unclear. Deletions cut 0 bases from V and 1 base from J, with 4 bases between. The CDR3 contains 14 residues. Looked up from germline, CDR1 is LNHDA and CDR2 is SQIVND (reference sequence). The CDR3, as DNA: TGTGCCAGTAGTATAGAGGTGAGCAATCAGCCCCAGCATTTT. It translates to CASSIEVSNQPQHF.

The chain has TRBV6-5 and TRBJ2-7; D gene unclear. This CDR3 has 12 residues. V lost 6 bases to trimming and J lost 3 bases, with 9 bases between them. Germline loops: CDR1 MNHEY, CDR2 SVGAGI. CDR3 DNA: TGTGCCAGCAGCGGGTTTTACTACGAGCAGTACTTC. Its protein is CASSGFYYEQYF.

This chain connects TRBV2 to TRBJ1-1, with 7 positions matching TRBD1. Trimming removed 7 bases from V and 4 bases from J; junction bases left unmatched: 3. The CDR3 sequence is 12 residues long. Germline assignment: CDR1 SNHLY and CDR2 FYNNEI. CDR3 nucleotides: TGTGCCAGCAAGACAGGGCCCACTGAAGCTTTCTTT. Its protein is CASKTGPTEAFF. Full variable domain (rest looked up from reference TRBV2 and TRBJ1-1): EPEVTQTPSHQVTQMGQEVILRCVPISNHLYFYWYRQILGQKVEFLVSFYNNEISEKSEIFDDQFSVERPDGSNFTLKIRSTKLEDSAMYFCASKTGPTEAFFGQGTRLTVV.

The chain has TRBV4-1 and TRBJ2-6, with D possibly being TRBD1 or TRBD2 (5 bases each). V lost 3 bases and J lost 2, with 14 bases in between. This CDR3 spans 17 amino acids. Germline loops: CDR1 MGHRA, CDR2 YSYEKL. The CDR3: CASSQEGTYTGANVLTF. The CDR3 DNA is TGCGCCAGCAGCCAGGAAGGGACCTACACTGGGGCCAACGTCCTGACTTTC.

The V call is TRBV4-3, the J call TRBJ2-1, with no clear D. The germline CDR1 and CDR2 sequences are LGHNA and YSLEER. Trimming cost V 4 bases and J 10 bases, with 20 bases left between them. This CDR3 region has 15 residues. Here the CDR3 reads CASSLGLVPPGEQFF. CDR3 coding DNA: TGCGCCAGCAGCCTCGGCCTAGTCCCTCCCGGAGAGCAGTTCTTC.

The chain couples TRBV3-1 (or the pseudogene TRBV3-2) to TRBJ2-7; the match to TRBD2 covers 8 bases. The length of the CDR3 is 14 residues. CDR1 is LGHDT and CDR2 is YNNKEL in the germline V gene (reference sequence). Trimming took 4 bases from V and 2 from J; bases not matched to a gene: 4. CDR3 nucleotides: TGTGCCAGCAGCCTTGCGGGGGGACCCTACGAGCAGTACTTC. Amino acids: CASSLAGGPYEQYF.

This chain links TRBV4-3 with TRBJ1-4; 9 bases align to TRBD1. Germline V lookup: CDR1 LGHNA, CDR2 YSLEER. The CDR3 sequence is 15 residues long. V trimming: 1 base; J trimming: 8 bases; junction bases outside the gene matches: 5. The CDR3 region has the DNA TGCGCCAGCAGCCAAGGGGGACAGGGAAACGAAAAACTGTTTTTT. Protein sequence: CASSQGGQGNEKLFF.

The V call is TRBV3-1 (or the pseudogene TRBV3-2), the J call TRBJ1-1, with D unclear. The V end lost 3 bases, the J end lost 3 bases, and 11 bases lay between the germline ends. Germline V gene lookup returns CDR1 LGHDT and CDR2 YNNKEL (reference sequence). The CDR3 loop spans 14 amino acids. The CDR3 region is CASSQLTPDTEAFF. In DNA form, the CDR3 reads TGTGCCAGCAGCCAGTTGACACCGGACACTGAAGCTTTCTTT.